This T cell receptor (beta chain) was captured in a study of T cell responses to AZD1222 COVID-19 vaccine. Whole-study context: Second-dose groups at about 4 or about 12 weeks were pooled. General study results and limits: Spike-specific TCR breadth and depth grew following two AZD1222 doses.

Germline lookup yields CDR1 MNHNS and CDR2 SASEGT. The length of the CDR3 is 13 residues. Trimming cost V 5 bases and J 7 bases, with 14 bases left between them. A word on this clone: Its target is unknown.

Sequenced by immunoSEQ multiplex PCR; TCRdb stores in-frame clones only, minus some. The sample contains some 95,000 clones, less than 90% of which appear only once. The material sequenced was peripheral blood, taken on day 0 of AZD1222 vaccination. The TCR comes from an adult in good health. This chain joins TRBV6-1 and TRBJ1-2; D unresolved. The CDR3 region has the DNA TGTGCCAGCAGTTCAGACGGGAGTCGTGGCTACACCTTC. It yields the protein CASSSDGSRGYTF.